The 15 T cell receptor beta chains below come from one sample, sequenced in a study of identical twins (TCRdb year 2016). The library was built by means of 5' RACE. Reads for this sample came from an Illumina HiSeq 2000. TCRdb trimmed the raw reads at Q25, called clones with MiXCR and kept productive beta chains. For every CDR3 protein sequence, its rows merge into one entry that carries the most common genes and DNA. Recorded for this sample are roughly 720,000 distinct CDR3 sequences; about 18% of them occurred a single time. The top ten hold less than 15% of the sample. The data also belong to a second study, concerning T cells expressing NK-cell markers.

Specimen: PBMCs. The receptor set was obtained from a woman aged 18-35 years in good health.

This clonotype was seen more than once but under ten times. CDR3 DNA sequence: TGTGCCAGCAGCTTAGGGGGGCACGCTGAAGCTTTCTTT. It yields the protein CASSLGGHAEAFF. The rearrangement uses TRBV7-2 and TRBJ1-1; tentative D call: TRBD1 (6 bases). The CDR3 runs to 13 residues. The germline CDR1 and CDR2 sequences are SGHTA and FQGNSA. V gave up 1 base and J gave up 6 bases, with 9 bases separating them. Looking up the rest from reference TRBV7-2 and TRBJ1-1 gives the full variable domain: GAGVSQSPSNKVTEKGKDVELRCDPISGHTALYWYRQSLGQGLEFLIYFQGNSAPDKSGLPSDRFSAERTGGSVSTLTIQRTQQEDSAVYLCASSLGGHAEAFFGQGTRLTVV.

V is TRBV5-1 and J is TRBJ1-1, with D unclear. The CDR3 is made up of 15 amino acids. Germline V gene lookup returns CDR1 SGHRS and CDR2 YFSETQ. Trimming cost V 4 bases and J 4 bases, with 17 bases left between them. CDR3 sequence reads: CASSPRTGSSTEAFF. CDR3 sequence (DNA): TGCGCCAGCAGCCCCCGGACCGGGTCGAGCACTGAAGCTTTCTTT.

This rearrangement joins TRBV7-8 to TRBJ2-3; 9 bases align to TRBD2. The CDR3 consists of 17 residues. Germline V gives CDR1 SGHVS, CDR2 FQNEAQ. The J segment lost 2 bases and the V segment lost 5 bases, leaving 11 bases of the junction unmatched. The CDR3 loop is CASSPIAGALFTDTQYF. CDR3 DNA: TGTGCCAGCAGCCCCATAGCGGGGGCCCTCTTCACAGATACGCAGTATTTT. The full variable domain, with the rest looked up from reference TRBV7-8 and TRBJ2-3, is GAGVSQSPRYKVAKRGQDVALRCDPISGHVSLFWYQQALGQGPEFLTYFQNEAQLDKSGLPSDRFFAERPEGSVSTLKIQRTQQEDSAVYLCASSPIAGALFTDTQYFGPGTRLTVL.

The V call is TRBV5-1, the J call TRBJ2-1; 11 bases match TRBD2. V was pared by 4 bases and J by 6 bases, with 9 bases of the junction left unmatched. The CDR3 runs to 16 residues. CDR1 is SGHRS and CDR2 is YFSETQ in the germline V gene. The CDR3 DNA reads TGCGCCAGCAGCCCCCCGACTAGCGGGGCCTTCAATGAGCAGTTCTTC. Encoded protein: CASSPPTSGAFNEQFF. Using reference TRBV5-1 and TRBJ2-1 for the parts outside the CDR3, the full variable domain is KAGVTQTPRYLIKTRGQQVTLSCSPISGHRSVSWYQQTPGQGLQFLFEYFSETQRNKGNFPGRFSGRQFSNSRSEMNVSTLELGDSALYLCASSPPTSGAFNEQFFGPGTRLTVL.

Ten or more counts support this clonotype. The chain carries TRBV7-2 and TRBJ2-1; D unclear. Germline CDR1 reads SGHTA; CDR2 reads FQGNSA. V dropped 4 bases and J dropped 0 bases, with 10 bases sitting between them. This CDR3 has 15 amino acids. The CDR3 reads CASSSTPSSYNEQFF. In nucleotides, the CDR3 is TGTGCCAGCAGCTCGACCCCTAGCTCCTACAATGAGCAGTTCTTC.

The chain links TRBV3-1 to TRBJ2-7; TRBD1 aligns across 8 bases. CDR3 length: 15 residues. Trimming at V came to 5 bases and at J to 1 base, leaving 7 bases not matched to a gene. The germline gives CDR1 LGHDT, CDR2 YNNKEL (reference sequence). This CDR3 is CASSESGTGSYEQYF. CDR3 nucleotides: TGTGCCAGCAGCGAATCCGGGACAGGTTCCTACGAGCAGTACTTC.

CDR3 sequence (DNA): TGCGCCAGCAGCCACAACAGGGGGCCCTGGGTATCCGGGGAGCTGTTTTTT. It is translated as CASSHNRGPWVSGELFF. The chain links TRBV4-3 to TRBJ2-2, with 9 positions matching TRBD1. CDR3 length: 17 residues. With 3 bases clipped from V and 6 bases from J, the junction kept 11 bases outside the gene matches. CDR1 is LGHNA and CDR2 is YSLEER in the germline V gene.

This clonotype was seen a handful of times. The V call is TRBV20-1, the J call TRBJ2-3, with D tentatively TRBD1 or TRBD2 (5 bases each). Germline lookup yields CDR1 DFQATT and CDR2 SNEGSKA (reference sequence). This CDR3 has 13 amino acids. Deletions cut 5 bases from V and 3 bases from J, with 12 bases between. The CDR3 nucleotides read TGCAGTGCTCTGAGGGGAAGGACAGATACGCAGTATTTT. Translated, it gives CSALRGRTDTQYF.

This chain joins TRBV5-4 and TRBJ2-6, with D perhaps matching TRBD2 (5 bases). The CDR3 has 19 amino acids. Deletions cut 0 bases from V and 0 bases from J, with 16 bases between. From germline, CDR1 is SGHNT and CDR2 YYREEE (reference sequence). CDR3 residues: CASSLASGVGHSGANVLTF. The CDR3 nucleotides are TGTGCCAGCAGCTTGGCTTCCGGGGTTGGTCACTCTGGGGCCAACGTCCTGACTTTC.

The CDR3 sequence is CSARIRDRDEKLFF. In DNA, the CDR3 is TGCAGTGCTAGGATCCGGGACCGAGATGAAAAACTGTTTTTT. The gene calls are TRBV20-1 and TRBJ1-4; D perhaps matches TRBD1 (5 bases). V was pared by 3 bases and J by 6 bases, with 14 bases between. CDR3 length equals 14 residues. CDR1 and CDR2 (germline): DFQATT, SNEGSKA (reference sequence).

CDR3 sequence reads: CASREGLSSDTQYF. CDR3 DNA sequence: TGTGCCAGCAGGGAGGGTCTGAGTTCAGATACGCAGTATTTT. The genes are TRBV12-3 or TRBV12-4 and TRBJ2-3, with D possibly being TRBD2 (6 bases). V was cut by 6 bases and J by 4 bases, with 14 bases left in between. This CDR3 is built from 14 residues.

This chain uses TRBV7-9 with TRBJ1-1; D is unclear. The V end lost 4 bases, the J end lost 10 bases, and 10 bases lay between the germline ends. Per the germline V gene, CDR1 is SEHNR and CDR2 is FQNEAQ (reference sequence). CDR3 length: 11 residues. This CDR3 reads CASSSPMAAFF. DNA for the CDR3: TGTGCCAGCAGCTCACCTATGGCAGCTTTCTTT.

In this sample, this clonotype turned up a few times. The gene calls are TRBV5-1 and TRBJ1-1, with a possible D match to TRBD1 (6 bases). Trimming took off 6 bases at V and 3 bases at J, with 9 bases between the two ends. CDR1 is SGHRS and CDR2 is YFSETQ in the germline V gene. This CDR3 comprises 12 residues. CDR3 in amino acids: CASTGEDTEAFF. The CDR3 region has the DNA TGCGCCAGCACAGGGGAGGACACTGAAGCTTTCTTT.

The V gene is TRBV24-1, the J gene TRBJ2-1, with D unclear. CDR1 is KGHDR, CDR2 SFDVKD, per germline. The ends were cut back, 12 bases at V and 5 bases at J, with 16 bases in the middle. The CDR3 totals 13 residues. The CDR3 reads CAAASGQNNEQFF. The CDR3 DNA reads as TGTGCCGCCGCGAGTGGGCAGAACAATGAGCAGTTCTTC.

The chain has TRBV5-1 and TRBJ2-2; D might be TRBD2 (5 bases). The CDR3 has 16 residues. The germline V and J ends were trimmed by 4 bases and 3 bases, with 16 bases remaining between them. Germline CDR1 is SGHRS and CDR2 is YFSETQ. The CDR3 bases are TGCGCCAGCAGCGCCCCTCCCGCGGGTGACACCGGGGAGCTGTTTTTT. Protein sequence: CASSAPPAGDTGELFF.